Reported below is one TCR beta chain. The antigen is unknown. CD45RO-CCR7+CD27+CD95- was the phenotype of naive CD8+ T cells. cDNA libraries for TRB were generated by 5' RACE incorporating UMI labels. TCRdb reprocessed the 5' RACE reads and stores each CDR3 protein as one record, lacking DNA. The sample has about 120,000 distinct CDR3 sequences, and its top ten clones hold 0.45% to 0.6%. The germline gives CDR1 LNHDA, CDR2 SQIVND (reference sequence). This CDR3 comprises 14 residues. These data belong to a study of CXCR3-negative and CXCR3-positive naive CD8 T cells. Overall study results and limits: Similar TRBV-TRBJ gene usage was seen in naive CXCR3-negative and CXCR3-positive cells, but not in memory cells.

The sequenced sample was naive CXCR3- CD8+ T cells from blood. Subset reported: CD45RO-CCR7+CD27+CD95- naive CD8+ T cells lacking CXCR3 (TNR3-). The chain links TRBV19 to TRBJ2-1; TCRdb outputs TRBD2, but without DNA this stays unchecked. The receptor was derived from a human donor in good health. Some clones in this sample may be carry-over from other donors' samples. The CDR3 sequence: CASSIAGTYNEQFF. The variable domain in full, completed from reference TRBV19 and TRBJ2-1, reads DGGITQSPKYLFRKEGQNVTLSCEQNLNHDAMYWYRQDPGQGLRLIYYSQIVNDFQKGDIAEGYSVSREKKESFPLTVTSAQKNPTAFYLCASSIAGTYNEQFFGPGTRLTVL.